These 13 T cell receptor beta chains originate from one sample sequenced in a study of shared clonotypes between healthy human individuals. Using immunoSEQ multiplex PCR, the repertoire was profiled, and TCRdb retains in-frame clones only, with some absent. The profile shows about 520,000 clones, almost 80% of them singletons. What was sequenced was PBMCs. These receptors originate from a woman between 40 and 50 years old in good health. Some clones in this sample may be carry-over from other donors' samples.

This clone was found once. The chain carries TRBV11-2 and TRBJ1-2; 8 nucleotides align to TRBD1. The V and J ends lost 0 bases and 1 base, in that order; junction bases with no gene match: 16. The CDR3 contains 20 residues. Germline V gene sequence: CDR1 SGHAT, CDR2 FQNNGV. CDR3 nucleotide sequence: TGTGCCAGCAGCTTAGACGGGCGGGACAGGACCCATACTATTAACTATGGCTACACCTTC. Residues: CASSLDGRDRTHTINYGYTF.

This clone showed up just once. In DNA form, the CDR3 reads TGTGCCAGCACTCCAAAACAGAATTTGAACACTGAAGCTTTCTTT. Protein product: CASTPKQNLNTEAFF. The gene calls are TRBV5-4 and TRBJ1-1; no reliable D call. CDR3 length equals 15 residues. Germline lookup yields CDR1 SGHNT and CDR2 YYREEE (reference sequence). V was cut by 6 bases and J by 0 bases, with 15 bases left in between. Filled out from reference TRBV5-4 and TRBJ1-1, the complete variable domain reads ETGVTQSPTHLIKTRGQQVTLRCSSQSGHNTVSWYQQALGQGPQFIFQYYREEENGRGNFPPRFSGLQFPNYSSELNVNALELDDSALYLCASTPKQNLNTEAFFGQGTRLTVV.

This sequence joins TRBV10-2 and TRBJ2-7; the D is unclear. With 4 bases removed from V and 7 bases from J, the gap between germline ends came to 17 bases. Germline V gene sequence: CDR1 WSHSY, CDR2 SAAADI. CDR3 length: 14 residues. CDR3 region: CASSVGRLLLEQYF. DNA of the CDR3: TGCGCCAGCAGTGTCGGAAGGCTTCTTCTAGAGCAGTACTTC.

V gene TRBV27 combines with J gene TRBJ1-2; 9 bases match TRBD1. V lost 5 bases to trimming and J lost 8 bases; unmatched junction nucleotides: 6. The CDR3 has 13 amino acids. Germline V gene sequence: CDR1 MNHEY, CDR2 SMNVEV (reference sequence). CDR3 amino acids: CASSRQGEVGYTF. CDR3 coding DNA: TGTGCCAGCAGTAGACAGGGGGAAGTGGGCTACACCTTC.

The rearrangement joins TRBV28 to TRBJ2-2; weak D call: TRBD1 (6 bases). Germline CDR1 MDHEN, CDR2 SYDVKM. The CDR3 loop spans 14 amino acids. Trimming pared 8 bases from V and 1 base from J, leaving 11 bases between. CDR3 loop: CASLSGQNTGELFF. The DNA of the CDR3 is TGTGCCAGCCTCTCGGGACAGAACACCGGGGAGCTGTTTTTT. The variable domain in full, with the rest retrieved from reference TRBV28 and TRBJ2-2, is DVKVTQSSRYLVKRTGEKVFLECVQDMDHENMFWYRQDPGLGLRLIYFSYDVKMKEKGDIPEGYSVSREKKERFSLILESASTNQTSMYLCASLSGQNTGELFFGEGSRLTVL.

CDR3 sequence reads: CASSPRPGTLYEQYF. The CDR3 DNA sequence: TGTGCCAGCAGCCCTCGTCCCGGGACACTATACGAGCAGTACTTC. The chain couples TRBV9 to TRBJ2-7, with D possibly TRBD1 on 6 matching bases. Trimming shortened V by 4 bases and J by 4 bases, and 18 bases separated the two germline ends. The CDR3 has 15 amino acids. Germline lookup yields CDR1 SGDLS and CDR2 YYNGEE. The full variable domain, completed using reference TRBV9 and TRBJ2-7, is DSGVTQTPKHLITATGQRVTLRCSPRSGDLSVYWYQQSLDQGLQFLIQYYNGEERAKGNILERFSAQQFPDLHSELNLSSLELGDSALYFCASSPRPGTLYEQYFGPGTRLTVT.

V gene TRBV7-9 combines with J gene TRBJ2-1, with 11 bases that match TRBD2. Germline assignment: CDR1 SEHNR and CDR2 FQNEAQ (reference sequence). Trimming removed 3 bases from V and 8 bases from J; junction bases left unmatched: 0. The CDR3 has 13 residues. The DNA of the CDR3 is TGTGCCAGCAGCTTGGGACTAGCGGATGAGCAGTTCTTC. Translated, it gives CASSLGLADEQFF. Based on the CDR3 plus reference TRBV7-9 and TRBJ2-1, the full variable domain is DTGVSQNPRHKITKRGQNVTFRCDPISEHNRLYWYRQTLGQGPEFLTYFQNEAQLEKSRLLSDRFSAERPKGSFSTLEIQRTEQGDSAMYLCASSLGLADEQFFGPGTRLTVL.

The rearrangement links TRBV28 to TRBJ2-1, with D possibly being TRBD1 (6 bases). The germline CDR1 and CDR2 sequences are MDHEN and SYDVKM. This CDR3 is built from 15 residues. Trimming removed 4 bases at V and 5 bases at J, with 15 bases between. The CDR3 coding sequence is TGTGCCAGCAGTTCCCGGGGCAGGGGAAACAATGAGCAGTTCTTC. This codes for CASSSRGRGNNEQFF. Supplemented by reference TRBV28 and TRBJ2-1, the full variable domain reads DVKVTQSSRYLVKRTGEKVFLECVQDMDHENMFWYRQDPGLGLRLIYFSYDVKMKEKGDIPEGYSVSREKKERFSLILESASTNQTSMYLCASSSRGRGNNEQFFGPGTRLTVL.

The gene calls are TRBV6-1 and TRBJ1-1; D is uncertain. The CDR3 totals 12 residues. V was clipped by 3 bases and J by 7 bases, with 9 bases between them. The germline V gene encodes CDR1 MNHNS and CDR2 SASEGT. The CDR3 nucleotides are TGTGCCAGCAGTGAGATGGGCAATGAAGCTTTCTTT. It translates to CASSEMGNEAFF.

The V gene is TRBV4-3, the J gene TRBJ2-3, with TRBD1 identical over 9 bases. Trimming at V came to 0 bases and at J to 5 bases, leaving 9 bases not matched to a gene. The length of the CDR3 is 17 residues. Germline-derived CDR1 and CDR2 are LGHNA and YSLEER. As DNA, the CDR3 is TGCGCCAGCAGCCAAGAGGGGGGGGGACAGGGCTTAGATACGCAGTATTTT. Translation gives CASSQEGGGQGLDTQYF.

The V and J genes are TRBV4-1 and TRBJ2-1; D is uncertain. Deletions cut 0 bases from V and 5 bases from J, with 8 bases between. Looked up from germline, CDR1 is MGHRA and CDR2 is YSYEKL. CDR3 length: 14 residues. CDR3 bases: TGCGCCAGCAGCCAAGATCCCGGAAACAATGAGCAGTTCTTC. Protein product: CASSQDPGNNEQFF.

As DNA, the CDR3 is TGTGCCAGCAGCTTGGAAGTAGAGGCCATTCAGTACTTC. Residues: CASSLEVEAIQYF. The genes are TRBV5-4 and TRBJ2-4; D ambiguous. The CDR3 sequence is 13 residues long. The V end lost 0 bases, the J end lost 9 bases, and 10 bases lay between the germline ends. Per the germline V gene, CDR1 is SGHNT and CDR2 is YYREEE (reference sequence). Drawing the rest from reference TRBV5-4 and TRBJ2-4, the complete variable domain is ETGVTQSPTHLIKTRGQQVTLRCSSQSGHNTVSWYQQALGQGPQFIFQYYREEENGRGNFPPRFSGLQFPNYSSELNVNALELDDSALYLCASSLEVEAIQYFGAGTRLSVL.

About this clone: A read error may explain this, as a much larger clone is one base away. Different DNA sequences within this sample yield the same CDR3. CDR3 DNA: TGTGCCAGCAGAAGCCTTGGAGACTATGAGCAGTACTTC. Translation: CASRSLGDYEQYF. The rearrangement joins TRBV6-1 to TRBJ2-7; D may be TRBD2 (5 bases). The V and J ends lost 6 bases and 7 bases respectively, with 16 bases between them. The V gene's germline CDR1 is MNHNS and CDR2 SASEGT. The CDR3 sequence is 13 residues long.